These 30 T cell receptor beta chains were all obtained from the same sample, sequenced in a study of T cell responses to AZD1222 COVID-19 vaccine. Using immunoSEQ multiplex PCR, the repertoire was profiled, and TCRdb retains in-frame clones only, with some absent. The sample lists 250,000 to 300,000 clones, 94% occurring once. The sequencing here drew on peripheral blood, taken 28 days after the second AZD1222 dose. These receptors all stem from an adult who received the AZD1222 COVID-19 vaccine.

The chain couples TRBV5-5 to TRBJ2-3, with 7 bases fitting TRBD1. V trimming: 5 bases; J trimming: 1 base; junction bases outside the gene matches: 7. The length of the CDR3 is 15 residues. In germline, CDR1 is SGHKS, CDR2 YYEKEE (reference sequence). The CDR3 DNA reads TGTGCCAGCAGACCCCGGGACAGCCGCACAGATACGCAGTATTTT. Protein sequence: CASRPRDSRTDTQYF.

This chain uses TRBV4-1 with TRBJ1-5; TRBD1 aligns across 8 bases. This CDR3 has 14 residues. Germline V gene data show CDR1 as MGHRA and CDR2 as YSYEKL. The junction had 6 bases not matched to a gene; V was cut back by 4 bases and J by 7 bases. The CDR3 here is CASSRSGGQQPQHF. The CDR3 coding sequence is TGCGCCAGCAGCCGCTCAGGGGGCCAACAGCCCCAGCATTTT.

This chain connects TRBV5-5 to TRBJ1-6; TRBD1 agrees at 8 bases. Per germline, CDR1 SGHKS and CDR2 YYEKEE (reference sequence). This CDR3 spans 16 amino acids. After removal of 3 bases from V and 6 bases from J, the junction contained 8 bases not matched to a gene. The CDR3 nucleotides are TGTGCCAGCAGCTCCTGGGACAGGCAGGGTAATTCACCCCTCCACTTT. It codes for CASSSWDRQGNSPLHF.

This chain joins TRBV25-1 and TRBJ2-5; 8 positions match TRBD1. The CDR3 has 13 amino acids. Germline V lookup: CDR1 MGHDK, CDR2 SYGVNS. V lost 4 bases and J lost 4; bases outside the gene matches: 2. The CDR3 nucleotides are TGTGCCAGCAGTGGACAGGGGAGAGAGACCCAGTACTTC. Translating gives CASSGQGRETQYF.

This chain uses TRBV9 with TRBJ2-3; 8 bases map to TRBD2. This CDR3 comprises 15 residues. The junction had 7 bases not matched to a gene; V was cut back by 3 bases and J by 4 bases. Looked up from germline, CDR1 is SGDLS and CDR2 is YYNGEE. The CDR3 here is CASSAVLAGSDTQYF. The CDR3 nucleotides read TGTGCCAGCAGCGCCGTCCTAGCGGGTTCAGATACGCAGTATTTT.

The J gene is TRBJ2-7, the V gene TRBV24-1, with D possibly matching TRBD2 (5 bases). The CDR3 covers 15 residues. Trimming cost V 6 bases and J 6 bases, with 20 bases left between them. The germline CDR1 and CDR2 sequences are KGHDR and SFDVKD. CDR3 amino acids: CATSNTREGASEQYF. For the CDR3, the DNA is TGTGCCACCAGTAATACTAGGGAAGGCGCAAGCGAGCAGTACTTC.

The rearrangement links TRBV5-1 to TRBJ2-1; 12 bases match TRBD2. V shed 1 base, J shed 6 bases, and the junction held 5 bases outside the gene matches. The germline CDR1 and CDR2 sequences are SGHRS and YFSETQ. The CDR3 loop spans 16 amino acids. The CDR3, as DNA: TGCGCCAGCAGCTTGACTAGCGGGGGGCCTAGCAATGAGCAGTTCTTC. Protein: CASSLTSGGPSNEQFF.

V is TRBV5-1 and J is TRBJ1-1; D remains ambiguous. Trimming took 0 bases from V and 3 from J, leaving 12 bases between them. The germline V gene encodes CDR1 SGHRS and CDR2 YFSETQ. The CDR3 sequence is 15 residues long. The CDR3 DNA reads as TGCGCCAGCAGCTTGGAGTGGGCCGGAGACACTGAAGCTTTCTTT. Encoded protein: CASSLEWAGDTEAFF.

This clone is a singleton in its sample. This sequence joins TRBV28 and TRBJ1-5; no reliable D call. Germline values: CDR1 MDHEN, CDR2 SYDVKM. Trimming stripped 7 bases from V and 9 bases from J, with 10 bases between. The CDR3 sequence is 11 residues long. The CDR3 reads CASTASGPQHF. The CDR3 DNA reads TGTGCCAGCACCGCCTCGGGGCCCCAGCATTTT. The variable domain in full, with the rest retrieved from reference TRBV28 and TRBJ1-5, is DVKVTQSSRYLVKRTGEKVFLECVQDMDHENMFWYRQDPGLGLRLIYFSYDVKMKEKGDIPEGYSVSREKKERFSLILESASTNQTSMYLCASTASGPQHFGDGTRLSIL.

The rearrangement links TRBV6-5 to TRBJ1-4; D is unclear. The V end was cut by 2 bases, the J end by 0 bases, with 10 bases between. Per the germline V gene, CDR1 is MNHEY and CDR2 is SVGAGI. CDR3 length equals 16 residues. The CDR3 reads CASSYPHGATNEKLFF. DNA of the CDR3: TGTGCCAGCAGTTACCCGCACGGTGCAACTAATGAAAAACTGTTTTTT.

The CDR3 DNA sequence: TGTGCCAGTAGCCCCTGGGGAGAGACCCAGTACTTC. Its protein is CASSPWGETQYF. The V call is TRBV19, the J call TRBJ2-5; no firm D call. Trimming took off 6 bases at V and 4 bases at J, with 9 bases between the two ends. This CDR3 contains 12 residues. Looked up from germline, CDR1 is LNHDA and CDR2 is SQIVND (reference sequence). The full variable domain, completed using reference TRBV19 and TRBJ2-5, is DGGITQSPKYLFRKEGQNVTLSCEQNLNHDAMYWYRQDPGQGLRLIYYSQIVNDFQKGDIAEGYSVSREKKESFPLTVTSAQKNPTAFYLCASSPWGETQYFGPGTRLLVL.

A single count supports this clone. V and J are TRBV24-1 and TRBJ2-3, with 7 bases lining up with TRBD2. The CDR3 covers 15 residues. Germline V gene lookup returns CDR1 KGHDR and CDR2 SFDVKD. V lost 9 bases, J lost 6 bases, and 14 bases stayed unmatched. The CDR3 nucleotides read TGTGCCACCGCCCCTGGGGAGGGAGGCGGGGATACGCAGTATTTT. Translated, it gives CATAPGEGGGDTQYF.

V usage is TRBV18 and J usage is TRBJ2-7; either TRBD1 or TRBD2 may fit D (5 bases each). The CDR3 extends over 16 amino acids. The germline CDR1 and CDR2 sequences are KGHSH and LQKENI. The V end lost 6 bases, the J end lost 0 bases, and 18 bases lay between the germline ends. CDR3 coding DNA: TGTGCCAGCTCCTCCCAAACCGGGACCATCTCCTACGAGCAGTACTTC. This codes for CASSSQTGTISYEQYF.

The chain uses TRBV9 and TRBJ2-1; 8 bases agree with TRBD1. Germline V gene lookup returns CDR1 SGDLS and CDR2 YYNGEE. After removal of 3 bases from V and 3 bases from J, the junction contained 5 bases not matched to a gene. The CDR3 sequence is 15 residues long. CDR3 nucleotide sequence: TGTGCCAGCAGCGCCCGGGACAGGAACTACAATGAGCAGTTCTTC. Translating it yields CASSARDRNYNEQFF. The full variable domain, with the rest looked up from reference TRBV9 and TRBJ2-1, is DSGVTQTPKHLITATGQRVTLRCSPRSGDLSVYWYQQSLDQGLQFLIQYYNGEERAKGNILERFSAQQFPDLHSELNLSSLELGDSALYFCASSARDRNYNEQFFGPGTRLTVL.

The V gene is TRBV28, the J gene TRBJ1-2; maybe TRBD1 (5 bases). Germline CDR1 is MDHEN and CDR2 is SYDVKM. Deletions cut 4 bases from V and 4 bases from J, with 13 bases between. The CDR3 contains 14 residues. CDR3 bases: TGTGCCAGCAGTTGGGTGGAGGGGAGCTATGGCTACACCTTC. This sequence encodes CASSWVEGSYGYTF.

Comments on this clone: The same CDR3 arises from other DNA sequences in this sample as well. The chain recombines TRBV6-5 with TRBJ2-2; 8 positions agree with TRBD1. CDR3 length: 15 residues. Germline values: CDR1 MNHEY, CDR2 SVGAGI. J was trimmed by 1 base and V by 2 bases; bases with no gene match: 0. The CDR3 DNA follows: TGTGCCAGCAGTTACGGGACAGGGAACACCGGGGAGCTGTTTTTT. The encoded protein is CASSYGTGNTGELFF.

CDR3 loop: CAISETRTDDGYTF. CDR3 coding DNA: TGTGCCATCAGTGAGACACGGACAGATGATGGCTACACCTTC. V gene TRBV10-3 combines with J gene TRBJ1-2; possibly TRBD1 for D (6 bases). Per the germline V gene, CDR1 is ENHRY and CDR2 is SYGVKD. Trimming left V 2 bases short and J 6 bases short, with 13 bases between. CDR3 length: 14 amino acids.

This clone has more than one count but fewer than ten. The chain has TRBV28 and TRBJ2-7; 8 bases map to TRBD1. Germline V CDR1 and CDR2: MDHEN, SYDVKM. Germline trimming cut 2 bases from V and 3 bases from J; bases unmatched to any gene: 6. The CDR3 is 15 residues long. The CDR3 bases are TGTGCCAGCAGTTTAATAGGACAGGGATTCTACGAGCAGTACTTC. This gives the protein CASSLIGQGFYEQYF.

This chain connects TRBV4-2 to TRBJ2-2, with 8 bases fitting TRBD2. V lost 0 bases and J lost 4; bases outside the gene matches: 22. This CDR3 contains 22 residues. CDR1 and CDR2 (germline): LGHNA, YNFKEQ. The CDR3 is CASSQDRGQLAATTGGTGELFF. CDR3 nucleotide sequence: TGTGCCAGCAGCCAAGATCGGGGTCAACTAGCGGCTACGACCGGGGGCACCGGGGAGCTGTTTTTT.

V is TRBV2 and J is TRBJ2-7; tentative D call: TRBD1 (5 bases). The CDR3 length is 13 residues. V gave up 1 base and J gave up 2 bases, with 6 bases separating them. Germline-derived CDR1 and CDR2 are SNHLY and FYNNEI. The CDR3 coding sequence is TGTGCCAGCAGTGAAGGCAGGGCCTACGAGCAGTACTTC. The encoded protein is CASSEGRAYEQYF.

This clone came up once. The CDR3: CASSRLAGGSYNEQFF. CDR3 coding DNA: TGTGCCAGCAGCCGACTAGCGGGGGGGAGCTACAATGAGCAGTTCTTC. This rearrangement joins TRBV28 to TRBJ2-1, with TRBD2 matching over 14 bases. J lost 3 bases, V lost 6 bases, and 4 bases had no gene match. There are 16 residues in the CDR3. CDR1 MDHEN and CDR2 SYDVKM come from the germline V gene.

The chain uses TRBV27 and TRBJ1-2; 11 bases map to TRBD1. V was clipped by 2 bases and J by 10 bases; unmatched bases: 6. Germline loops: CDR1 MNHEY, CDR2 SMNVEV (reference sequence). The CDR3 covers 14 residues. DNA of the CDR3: TGTGCCAGCAGTTTACGGGACAGGGGGACTTTCTACACCTTC. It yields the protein CASSLRDRGTFYTF.

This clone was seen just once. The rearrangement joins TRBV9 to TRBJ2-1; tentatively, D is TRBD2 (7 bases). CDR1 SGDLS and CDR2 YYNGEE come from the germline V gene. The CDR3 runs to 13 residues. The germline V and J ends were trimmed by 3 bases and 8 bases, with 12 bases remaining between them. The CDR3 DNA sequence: TGTGCCAGCAGCGCCCTCGGGGGGCATGAGCAGTTCTTC. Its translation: CASSALGGHEQFF.

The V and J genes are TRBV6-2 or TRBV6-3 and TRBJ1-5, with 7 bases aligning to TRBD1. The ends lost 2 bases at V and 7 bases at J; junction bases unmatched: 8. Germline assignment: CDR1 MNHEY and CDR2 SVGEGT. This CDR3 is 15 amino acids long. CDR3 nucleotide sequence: TGTGCCAGCAGTTACCCAGGGGGTATAGGCCAGCCCCAGCATTTT. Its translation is CASSYPGGIGQPQHF.

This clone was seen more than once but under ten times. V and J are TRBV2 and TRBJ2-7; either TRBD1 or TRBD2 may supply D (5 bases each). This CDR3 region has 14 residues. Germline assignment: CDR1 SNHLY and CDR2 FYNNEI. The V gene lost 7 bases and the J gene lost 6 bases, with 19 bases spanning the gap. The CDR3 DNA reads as TGTGCCAGCAACAGGACTCCCCGAGTGCCCGAGCAGTACTTC. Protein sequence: CASNRTPRVPEQYF.

CDR3 nucleotides: TGTGCCAGCAGCCCAACTAGCGGGGGGGCCAATGAGCAGTTCTTC. Translation: CASSPTSGGANEQFF. This chain links TRBV9 with TRBJ2-1; 13 positions match TRBD2. The CDR3 contains 15 residues. Per germline, CDR1 SGDLS and CDR2 YYNGEE. With V trimmed by 4 bases and J by 6 bases, 4 bases remained unmatched.

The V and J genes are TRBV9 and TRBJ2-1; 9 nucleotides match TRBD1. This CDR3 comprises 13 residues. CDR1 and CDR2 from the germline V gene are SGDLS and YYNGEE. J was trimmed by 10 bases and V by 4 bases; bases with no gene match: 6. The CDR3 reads CASSPGGTGEQFF. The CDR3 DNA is TGTGCCAGCAGCCCGGGCGGGACAGGGGAGCAGTTCTTC.

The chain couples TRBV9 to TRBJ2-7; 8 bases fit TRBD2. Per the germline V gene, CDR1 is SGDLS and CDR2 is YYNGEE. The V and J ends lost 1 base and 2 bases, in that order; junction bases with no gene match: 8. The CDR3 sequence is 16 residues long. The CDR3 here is CASSVFGTSNTYEQYF. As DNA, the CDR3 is TGTGCCAGCAGCGTATTCGGGACTAGTAACACCTACGAGCAGTACTTC.

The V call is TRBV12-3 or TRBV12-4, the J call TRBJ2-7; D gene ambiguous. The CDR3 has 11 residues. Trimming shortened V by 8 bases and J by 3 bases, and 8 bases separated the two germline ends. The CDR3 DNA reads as TGTGCCAGCGGACCTCGCTACGAGCAGTACTTC. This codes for CASGPRYEQYF.

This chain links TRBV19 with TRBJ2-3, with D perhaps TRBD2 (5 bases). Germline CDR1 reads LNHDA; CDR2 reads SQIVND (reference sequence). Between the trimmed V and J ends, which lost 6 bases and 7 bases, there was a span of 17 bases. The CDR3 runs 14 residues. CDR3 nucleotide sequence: TGTGCCAGTAGCTCCAGCGGAGCACAAAATACGCAGTATTTT. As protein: CASSSSGAQNTQYF.